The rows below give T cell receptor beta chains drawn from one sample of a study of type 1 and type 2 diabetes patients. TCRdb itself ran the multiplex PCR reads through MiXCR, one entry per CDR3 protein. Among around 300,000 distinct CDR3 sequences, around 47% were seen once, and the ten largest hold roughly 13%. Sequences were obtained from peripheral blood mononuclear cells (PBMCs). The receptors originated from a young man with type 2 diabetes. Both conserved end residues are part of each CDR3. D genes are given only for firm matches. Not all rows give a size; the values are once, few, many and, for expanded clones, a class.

CDR3nt: TGTGCCAGCAGCTTAGTGGCGACTAGTGGCAATGAGCAGTTCTTC
CDR3aa: CASSLVATSGNEQFF
j_gene: TRBJ2-1
d_gene: -
abundance: few
v_gene: TRBV7-2

CDR3nt: TGTGCCAGCAGTAACCCCAGAGATACGCAGTATTTT
CDR3aa: CASSNPRDTQYF
j_gene: TRBJ2-3
d_gene: -
abundance: few
v_gene: TRBV6-5

CDR3nt: TGTGCCAGCGGATCCTTGGAGCAGTACTTC
CDR3aa: CASGSLEQYF
j_gene: TRBJ2-7
d_gene: -
abundance: -
v_gene: TRBV28

CDR3nt: TGTGCCAGCAGTCCTAACAGGGGGGAGACTAATGAAAAACTGTTTTTT
CDR3aa: CASSPNRGETNEKLFF
j_gene: TRBJ1-4
d_gene: TRBD1
abundance: -
v_gene: TRBV2

CDR3nt: TGTGCCAGTATGCCCCGGGGACAGAGCTACTTCAATGAAAAACTGTTTTTT
CDR3aa: CASMPRGQSYFNEKLFF
j_gene: TRBJ1-4
d_gene: TRBD1
abundance: -
v_gene: TRBV19

CDR3nt: TGTGCCAGCAGTTCACGGACTAGCTCGTACTTC
CDR3aa: CASSSRTSSYF
j_gene: TRBJ2-7
d_gene: TRBD2
abundance: -
v_gene: TRBV27

CDR3nt: TGTGCCAGCAGCTTAGGTGCTAGCGGTATCTACGAGCAGTACTTC
CDR3aa: CASSLGASGIYEQYF
j_gene: TRBJ2-7
d_gene: TRBD2
abundance: -
v_gene: TRBV5-1

CDR3nt: TGCAGTGCCGAGCAAAGGGAGAGAGTCTACAATGAGCAGTTCTTC
CDR3aa: CSAEQRERVYNEQFF
j_gene: TRBJ2-1
d_gene: -
abundance: -
v_gene: TRBV20-1

CDR3nt: TGCAGCGTTGAACGGGGCTACGAGCAGTACTTC
CDR3aa: CSVERGYEQYF
j_gene: TRBJ2-7
d_gene: -
abundance: -
v_gene: TRBV29-1

CDR3nt: TGTGCCAGCAGGGGTAGGACAGCACCCAATCAGCCCCAGCATTTT
CDR3aa: CASRGRTAPNQPQHF
j_gene: TRBJ1-5
d_gene: -
abundance: -
v_gene: TRBV2

CDR3nt: TGTGCCAGTAGTGTCCTAGCGGGCCGCCAAGAGACCCAGTACTTC
CDR3aa: CASSVLAGRQETQYF
j_gene: TRBJ2-5
d_gene: TRBD2
abundance: -
v_gene: TRBV19

CDR3nt: TGTGCCAGCAGCGCCCTCCAGGGACACTCCTATAATTCACCCCTCCACTTT
CDR3aa: CASSALQGHSYNSPLHF
j_gene: TRBJ1-6
d_gene: -
abundance: few
v_gene: TRBV9

CDR3nt: TGTGCCAGCAGCCAAGTGGACGGGGGAGGCACACATCAGTTCTTC
CDR3aa: CASSQVDGGGTHQFF
j_gene: TRBJ2-1
d_gene: -
abundance: -
v_gene: TRBV4-2

CDR3nt: TGTGCCAGCAGCTCCTCGGGCCGGGAAGCTTTCTTT
CDR3aa: CASSSSGREAFF
j_gene: TRBJ1-1
d_gene: -
abundance: -
v_gene: TRBV7-2

CDR3nt: TGTGCCAGTAGTATAACGGCGGCAGGGTTGGATGAAAAACTGTTTTTT
CDR3aa: CASSITAAGLDEKLFF
j_gene: TRBJ1-4
d_gene: -
abundance: few
v_gene: TRBV19

CDR3nt: TGTGCCAGCTCACCACCGACAGGGAGAAACGAGCAGTACTTC
CDR3aa: CASSPPTGRNEQYF
j_gene: TRBJ2-7
d_gene: TRBD1
abundance: once
v_gene: TRBV14

CDR3nt: TGTGCCAGCAGCTCTGAAAAACTGTTTTTT
CDR3aa: CASSSEKLFF
j_gene: TRBJ1-4
d_gene: -
abundance: -
v_gene: TRBV11-3

CDR3nt: TGTGCCAGCAGCGTAGTCCCGGGTGATAGTGTAATGTTCTTC
CDR3aa: CASSVVPGDSVMFF
j_gene: TRBJ2-5
d_gene: -
abundance: -
v_gene: TRBV9

CDR3nt: TGTGCCATCAGGGACAGTTATAGCAATCAGCCCCAGCATTTT
CDR3aa: CAIRDSYSNQPQHF
j_gene: TRBJ1-5
d_gene: -
abundance: -
v_gene: TRBV10-3

CDR3nt: TGTGCCAGCAGCGCCGGACAGGATGGGGCCAACGTCCTGACTTTC
CDR3aa: CASSAGQDGANVLTF
j_gene: TRBJ2-6
d_gene: TRBD1
abundance: -
v_gene: TRBV7-8

CDR3nt: TGTGCCAGCAGCTTTGGAGATACGGAGCAGTTCTTC
CDR3aa: CASSFGDTEQFF
j_gene: TRBJ2-1
d_gene: -
abundance: few
v_gene: TRBV7-8

CDR3nt: TGTGCCAGCACCCCCCGGAAGACTAGCGGGGCCACCGGGGAGCTGTTTTTT
CDR3aa: CASTPRKTSGATGELFF
j_gene: TRBJ2-2
d_gene: TRBD2
abundance: few
v_gene: TRBV2

CDR3nt: TGCAGTGCTAGGGCCGGGACTAGCAATGAGCAGTTCTTC
CDR3aa: CSARAGTSNEQFF
j_gene: TRBJ2-1
d_gene: TRBD2
abundance: -
v_gene: TRBV20-1

CDR3nt: TGTGCCAGCAGCCAATCAGGGCCCTTCTATGGCTACACCTTC
CDR3aa: CASSQSGPFYGYTF
j_gene: TRBJ1-2
d_gene: -
abundance: -
v_gene: TRBV2

CDR3nt: TGTGCCAGCAGTTTTATCTTTGGGACAATCTACGAGCAGTACTTC
CDR3aa: CASSFIFGTIYEQYF
j_gene: TRBJ2-7
d_gene: -
abundance: -
v_gene: TRBV27